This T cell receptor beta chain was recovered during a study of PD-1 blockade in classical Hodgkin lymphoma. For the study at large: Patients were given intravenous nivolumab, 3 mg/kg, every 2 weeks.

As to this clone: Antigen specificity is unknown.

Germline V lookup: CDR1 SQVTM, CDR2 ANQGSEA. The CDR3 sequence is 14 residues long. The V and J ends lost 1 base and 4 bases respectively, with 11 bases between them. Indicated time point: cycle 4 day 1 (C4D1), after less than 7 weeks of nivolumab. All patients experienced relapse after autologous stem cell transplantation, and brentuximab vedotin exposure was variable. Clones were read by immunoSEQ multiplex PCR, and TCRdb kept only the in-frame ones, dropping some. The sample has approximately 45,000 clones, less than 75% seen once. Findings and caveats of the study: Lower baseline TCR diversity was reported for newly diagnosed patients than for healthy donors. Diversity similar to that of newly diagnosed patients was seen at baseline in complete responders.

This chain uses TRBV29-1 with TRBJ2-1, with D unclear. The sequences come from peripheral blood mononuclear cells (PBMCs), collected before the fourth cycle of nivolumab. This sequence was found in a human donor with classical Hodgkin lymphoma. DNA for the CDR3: TGCAGCGTTGAAGCGGGTGTTTATTACAATGAGCAGTTCTTC. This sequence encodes CSVEAGVYYNEQFF.